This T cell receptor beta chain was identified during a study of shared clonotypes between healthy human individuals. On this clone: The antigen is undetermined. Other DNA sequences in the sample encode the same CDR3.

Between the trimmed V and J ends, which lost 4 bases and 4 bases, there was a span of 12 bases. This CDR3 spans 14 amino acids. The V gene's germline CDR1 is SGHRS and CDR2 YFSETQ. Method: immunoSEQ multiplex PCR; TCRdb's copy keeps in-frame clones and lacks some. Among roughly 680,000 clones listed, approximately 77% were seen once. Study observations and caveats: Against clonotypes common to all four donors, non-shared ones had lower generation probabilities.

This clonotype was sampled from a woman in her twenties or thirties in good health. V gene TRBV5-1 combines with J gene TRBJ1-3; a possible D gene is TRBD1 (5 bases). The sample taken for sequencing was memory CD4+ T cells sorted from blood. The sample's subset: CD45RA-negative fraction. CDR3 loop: CASSQGTEGNTIYF. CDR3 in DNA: TGCGCCAGCAGCCAGGGTACCGAAGGAAACACCATATATTTT.